These T cell receptor beta chains were read from a single sample in a study of CD8 T cells in ankylosing spondylitis. TCRdb re-called the 5' RACE reads through MiXCR, storing one row per CDR3 protein. The sample carries some 120,000 distinct CDR3 sequences, roughly an eighth recorded once. What was sequenced was blood, either unsorted or a sorted T cell fraction (not recorded which). The receptors shown here come from a female donor with ankylosing spondylitis or in good health (not recorded which). CDR3s include the opening cysteine and the closing phenylalanine or tryptophan. D genes are given only for firm matches. Only some rows state a clone size, as once, few, many or a class for expanded clones.

>TRBV7-2|-|-|TRBJ2-1
TGTGCCAGCAGCTTAGGGTCACAGGGTGCCTACAATGAGCAGTTCTTC
CASSLGSQGAYNEQFF
>TRBV15|-|-|TRBJ2-7
TGTGCCACCAGCAGAGATTCGTGGGCCTACGAGCAGTACTTC
CATSRDSWAYEQYF
>TRBV5-1|-|TRBD1|TRBJ1-1
TGCGCCAGCAGCTTTATCTCCGGGACAGGGGGTGAAGCTTTCTTT
CASSFISGTGGEAFF
>TRBV5-4|few|-|TRBJ2-5
TGTGCCAGCAGCTTGGCAAGAGAGGAGACCCAGTACTTC
CASSLAREETQYF
>TRBV6-2/TRBV6-3|many|-|TRBJ2-1
TGTGCCAGCAGTTACCAGGGGGGCTGGGGCGACAATGAGCAGTTCTTC
CASSYQGGWGDNEQFF
>TRBV6-2/TRBV6-3|many|-|TRBJ2-3
-
CASSSSRDTQYF
>TRBV9|many|-|TRBJ2-1
TGTGCCAGCAGCGCTCAAGGGGATAGCTCCTACAATGAGCAGTTCTTC
CASSAQGDSSYNEQFF
>TRBV20-1|-|-|TRBJ1-5
TGCAGTGCTAGAGAGCCAGGAACGGGCAATCAGCCCCAGCATTTT
CSAREPGTGNQPQHF
>TRBV6-1|few|-|TRBJ2-7
TGTGCCAGCAGCGCCCAAGCTTTATACGAGCAGTACTTC
CASSAQALYEQYF
>TRBV5-1|few|-|TRBJ1-6
TGCGCCAGCACCCTCGAGGCAGATCGAGGATCACCCCTCCACTTT
CASTLEADRGSPLHF
>TRBV5-1|many|-|TRBJ1-1
TGCGCCAGCAGCCCGGCGACAGGTTGGAACACTGAAGCTTTCTTT
CASSPATGWNTEAFF
>TRBV7-2|many|TRBD1|TRBJ2-5
TGTGCCAGCAGCCCCCCACATTCAGGGGGCGAGACCCAGTACTTC
CASSPPHSGGETQYF
>TRBV5-1|-|TRBD1|TRBJ2-1
TGCGCCAGCGCCCCCGGGACAGGGGGGTTCAATGAGCAGTTCTTC
CASAPGTGGFNEQFF
>TRBV20-1|few|TRBD1|TRBJ2-1
TGCAGTGCACCGACAGGGGACCGGCTAACCAATGAGCAGTTCTTC
CSAPTGDRLTNEQFF
>TRBV28|-|-|TRBJ2-7
TGTGCCAGCAGTTTGCCCGGGCGTTATAGGACGGCCTACGAGCAGTACTTC
CASSLPGRYRTAYEQYF
>TRBV29-1|-|TRBD2|TRBJ2-5
TGCAGCGTTTCCGTAGCGGGAGGGCGCATAGAGACCCAGTACTTC
CSVSVAGGRIETQYF
>TRBV2|few|-|TRBJ2-5
TGTGCCAGCAGGACCGATCTCGAGACCCAGTACTTC
CASRTDLETQYF
>TRBV11-2|-|-|TRBJ2-5
TGTGCCAGCAGCTTAATGGTCCAGCGGCCCCAAGAGACCCAGTACTTC
CASSLMVQRPQETQYF
>TRBV7-3|few|-|TRBJ2-7
TGTGCCAGCAGCTTAGGAACAGGCATCGGCGAGCAGTACTTC
CASSLGTGIGEQYF
>TRBV7-8|few|TRBD2|TRBJ2-7
TGTGCCAGCAGCCGACGACTAGCGGGGGTGTACGAGCAGTACTTC
CASSRRLAGVYEQYF
>TRBV12-3/TRBV12-4|many|-|TRBJ1-1
TGTGCCAGCAGTAGTTACTCGACCCAGGCGGGCTTTGAAGCTTTCTTT
CASSSYSTQAGFEAFF
>TRBV4-2|many|-|TRBJ1-4
TGTGCCAGCAGCCCTAGTGGCCAGGGCGGAAAACTGTTTTTT
CASSPSGQGGKLFF
>TRBV6-1|many|-|TRBJ1-5
TGTGCCAGCAGTGGTGACAGCCATCAGCCCCAGCATTTT
CASSGDSHQPQHF
>TRBV20-1|many|-|TRBJ1-1
TGCAGTGCTACAGGGTCAATGAGGCGGACTGAAGCTTTCTTT
CSATGSMRRTEAFF
>TRBV4-2|few|-|TRBJ1-5
TGTGCCAGCAGCCGAAAAGAGGGTCAGCCCCAGCATTTT
CASSRKEGQPQHF
>TRBV12-3/TRBV12-4|-|TRBD1|TRBJ2-7
TGTGCCAGCAGTGACAGAGGGGGCCCAGACGAGCAGTACTTC
CASSDRGGPDEQYF
>TRBV3-1|many|-|TRBJ2-7
TGTGCCAGCAGCCAAGGAGATAAAAGGGACTACGAGCAGTACTTC
CASSQGDKRDYEQYF
>TRBV7-3|many|-|TRBJ2-1
TGTGCCAGCTCAGGAGGGGGGACCAACAATGAGCAGTTCTTC
CASSGGGTNNEQFF
>TRBV15|few|-|TRBJ2-7
TGTGCCACCAGCAGAGAAGGGGCAGCACCCTACGAGCAGTACTTC
CATSREGAAPYEQYF
>TRBV6-1|-|TRBD2|TRBJ2-6
TGTGCCAGCAGCACCTTGACTAGCGCAATCTCTGGGGCCAACGGCCTGACTTTC
CASSTLTSAISGANGLTF
>TRBV5-1|many|-|TRBJ2-1
TGCGCCAGCAGCGCTGGGGCTAGCGCTTACAATGAGCAGTTCTTC
CASSAGASAYNEQFF
>TRBV7-9|-|-|TRBJ1-2
TGTGCCAGGACAGTCCGGGGCTACACCTTC
CARTVRGYTF
>TRBV12-3/TRBV12-4|many|-|TRBJ2-5
TGTGCCAGCAGTCGTCAAGAGACCCAGTACTTC
CASSRQETQYF
>TRBV29-1|-|-|TRBJ2-1
TGCAGCGTGTCAACGGGCCCATTCCCGGAGCAGTTCTTC
CSVSTGPFPEQFF
>TRBV11-2|many|-|TRBJ2-7
TGTGCCAGCAGCCCCACAGTGGGAGGCGGCTACGAGCAGTACTTC
CASSPTVGGGYEQYF
>TRBV15|-|TRBD2|TRBJ2-7
TGTGCCACCAGCAGAGATGGAACGGGGGGGTTCGACGAGCAGTACTTC
CATSRDGTGGFDEQYF
>TRBV7-2|many|TRBD2|TRBJ2-2
TGTGCCAGCAGCCCCACTGGGGGGGCGAACACCGGGGAGCTGTTTTTT
CASSPTGGANTGELFF
>TRBV5-1|many|-|TRBJ2-2
TGCGCCAGCAGCCTCCCTTCTACCGCCACCGGGGAGCTGTTTTTT
CASSLPSTATGELFF
>TRBV5-6|many|-|TRBJ1-1
TGTGCCAGCAGCTGGAACACTGAAGCTTTCTTT
CASSWNTEAFF
>TRBV9|-|-|TRBJ2-3
TGTGCCAGCAGCGTAAGCGGACTCACAGATACGCAGTATTTT
CASSVSGLTDTQYF
>TRBV28|-|TRBD1|TRBJ1-2
TGTGCCAGCAGTTTAGGAGGACAGGGCAGTATCCACTATGGCTACACCTTC
CASSLGGQGSIHYGYTF
>TRBV12-3/TRBV12-4|many|-|TRBJ1-3
TGTGCCAGCAGTGTGGGGAGCTCTGGAAACACCATATATTTT
CASSVGSSGNTIYF
>TRBV10-3|-|TRBD1|TRBJ1-1
TGTGCCATCAGTGAGTCGGGACAGGGGCCGGCTGAAGCTTTCTTT
CAISESGQGPAEAFF
>TRBV2|-|-|TRBJ2-1
TGTGCCAGCGGGGACTGGAGCTCCTACAATGAGCAGTTCTTC
CASGDWSSYNEQFF
>TRBV5-1|many|-|TRBJ2-5
TGCGCCAGCAGCTTGGCGTCCGGGATTGTAGGGGAGACCCAGTACTTC
CASSLASGIVGETQYF
>TRBV5-1|-|-|TRBJ2-7
TGCGCCAGCAGCTCGGTCCGACAGGACGACGAGCAGTACTTC
CASSSVRQDDEQYF
>TRBV20-1|many|TRBD2|TRBJ2-1
TGCAGTGCTAGAGCCAGGACTAGCGGGAGGTATATCGCCTACAATGAGCAGTTCTTC
CSARARTSGRYIAYNEQFF